This T cell receptor (beta chain) appears in the sequencing data of a study of T cells in Graves' hyperthyroidism and ophthalmopathy. Trimming pared 2 bases from V and 5 bases from J, leaving 10 bases between. The CDR3 contains 14 residues. RNA transcripts yielded amplified TCR beta CDR3 regions. First-round RT-PCR with HTBI primers amplified the TCR CDR3 region. TCRdb recomputed calls from the multiplex PCR reads with MiXCR, one row per CDR3 protein. This sample yields some 510,000 distinct CDR3 sequences, of which around 21% are seen a single time; around 27% belongs to the top ten. In its sample, this clonotype was seen many times.

Material for sequencing was blood. The chain has TRBV12-3 or TRBV12-4 and TRBJ1-5, with D tentatively TRBD1 (6 bases). The source is a man aged 18 to 30 with Graves' hyperthyroidism. In DNA, the CDR3 is TGTGCCAGCAGTTTAAGGGGGGTCCATCAGCCCCAGCATTTT. This encodes CASSLRGVHQPQHF.